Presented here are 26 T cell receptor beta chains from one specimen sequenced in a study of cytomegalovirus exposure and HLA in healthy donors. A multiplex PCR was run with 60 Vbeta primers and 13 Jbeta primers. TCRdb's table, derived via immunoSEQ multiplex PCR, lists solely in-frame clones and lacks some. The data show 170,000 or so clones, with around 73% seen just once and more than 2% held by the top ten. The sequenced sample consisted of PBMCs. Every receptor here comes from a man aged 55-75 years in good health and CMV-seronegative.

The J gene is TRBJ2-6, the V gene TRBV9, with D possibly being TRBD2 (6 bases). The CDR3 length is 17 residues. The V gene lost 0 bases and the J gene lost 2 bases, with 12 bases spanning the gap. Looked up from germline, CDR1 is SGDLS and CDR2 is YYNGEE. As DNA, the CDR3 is TGTGCCAGCAGCGTAGCTACTACGGGGGCTGGGGCCAACGTCCTGACTTTC. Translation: CASSVATTGAGANVLTF.

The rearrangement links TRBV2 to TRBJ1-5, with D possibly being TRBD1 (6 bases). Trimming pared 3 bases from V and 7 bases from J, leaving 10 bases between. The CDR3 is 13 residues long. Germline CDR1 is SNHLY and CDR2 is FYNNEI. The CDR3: CASSEAGVQPQHF. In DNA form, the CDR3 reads TGTGCCAGCAGTGAGGCAGGGGTACAGCCCCAGCATTTT.

The CDR3 here is CSVVVTSEPNTRTDTQYF. The CDR3, as DNA: TGCAGCGTTGTGGTGACTAGCGAACCTAATACACGCACAGATACGCAGTATTTT. The rearrangement uses TRBV29-1 and TRBJ2-3; the match to TRBD2 covers 8 bases. Trimming cost V 4 bases and J 1 base; bases outside gene matches: 16. This CDR3 has 18 residues. Germline CDR1 is SQVTM and CDR2 is ANQGSEA.

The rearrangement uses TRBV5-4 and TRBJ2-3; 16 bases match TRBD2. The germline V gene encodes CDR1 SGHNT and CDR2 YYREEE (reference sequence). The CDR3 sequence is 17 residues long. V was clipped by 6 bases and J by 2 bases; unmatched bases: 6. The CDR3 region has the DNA TGTGCCAGCAAACCCGGGACTAGCGGGGGGGACACAGATACGCAGTATTTT. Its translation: CASKPGTSGGDTDTQYF.

The CDR3 DNA sequence: TGTGCCAGTAGTATCGCAGGGGCAGGACCCCTCCACTTT. This codes for CASSIAGAGPLHF. The rearrangement joins TRBV19 to TRBJ1-6; D may be TRBD1 (6 bases). Trimming removed 3 bases from V and 12 bases from J, with 12 bases in between. Looked up from germline, CDR1 is LNHDA and CDR2 is SQIVND (reference sequence). The CDR3 contains 13 residues.

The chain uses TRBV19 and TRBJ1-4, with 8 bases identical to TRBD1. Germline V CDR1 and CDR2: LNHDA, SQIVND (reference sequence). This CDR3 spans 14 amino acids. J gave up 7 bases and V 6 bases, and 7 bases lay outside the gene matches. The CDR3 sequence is CASSRTGISEKLFF. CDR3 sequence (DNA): TGTGCCAGTAGCCGGACAGGGATTAGTGAAAAACTGTTTTTT.

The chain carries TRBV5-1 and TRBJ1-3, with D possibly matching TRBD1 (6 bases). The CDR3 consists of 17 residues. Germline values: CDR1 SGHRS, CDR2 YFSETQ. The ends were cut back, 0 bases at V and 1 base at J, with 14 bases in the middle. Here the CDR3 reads CASSLAPTGLSGNTIYF. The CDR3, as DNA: TGCGCCAGCAGCTTGGCCCCGACAGGCCTTTCTGGAAACACCATATATTTT.

The CDR3 DNA reads as TGTGCCAGCAGCCCCCCGGGACAGGGTCACTATGGCTACACCTTC. Protein product: CASSPPGQGHYGYTF. This rearrangement joins TRBV7-9 to TRBJ1-2, with 9 bases fitting TRBD1. J lost 3 bases, V lost 5 bases, and 7 bases had no gene match. Germline V gene lookup returns CDR1 SEHNR and CDR2 FQNEAQ (reference sequence). CDR3 length equals 15 residues.

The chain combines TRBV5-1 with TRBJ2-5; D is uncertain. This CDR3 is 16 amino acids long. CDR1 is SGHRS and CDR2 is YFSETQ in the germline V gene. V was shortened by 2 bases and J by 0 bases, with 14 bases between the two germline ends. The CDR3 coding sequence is TGCGCCAGCAGCTTTTCGGCTCCCGGGTACCAAGAGACCCAGTACTTC. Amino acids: CASSFSAPGYQETQYF.

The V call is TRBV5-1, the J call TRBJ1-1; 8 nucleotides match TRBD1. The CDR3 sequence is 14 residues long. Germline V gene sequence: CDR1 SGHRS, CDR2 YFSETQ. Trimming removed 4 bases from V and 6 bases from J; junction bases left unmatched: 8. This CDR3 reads CASSGGQGIAEAFF. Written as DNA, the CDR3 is TGCGCCAGCAGCGGAGGACAGGGCATTGCTGAAGCTTTCTTT.

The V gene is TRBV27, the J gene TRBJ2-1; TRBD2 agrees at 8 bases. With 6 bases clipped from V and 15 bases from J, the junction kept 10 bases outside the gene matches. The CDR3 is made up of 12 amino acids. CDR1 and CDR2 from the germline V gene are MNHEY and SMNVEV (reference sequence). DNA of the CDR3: TGTGCCAGCAGACTTAGCGGGGCCCGCACGTTCTTC. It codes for CASRLSGARTFF.

CDR3 region: CASSPRGGDTGELFF. CDR3 nucleotide sequence: TGTGCCAGCTCACCACGAGGGGGGGACACCGGGGAGCTGTTTTTT. The chain is built from TRBV18 and TRBJ2-2; maybe TRBD2 (7 bases). This CDR3 region has 15 residues. From germline, CDR1 is KGHSH and CDR2 LQKENI. With 1 base removed from V and 3 bases from J, the gap between germline ends came to 9 bases.

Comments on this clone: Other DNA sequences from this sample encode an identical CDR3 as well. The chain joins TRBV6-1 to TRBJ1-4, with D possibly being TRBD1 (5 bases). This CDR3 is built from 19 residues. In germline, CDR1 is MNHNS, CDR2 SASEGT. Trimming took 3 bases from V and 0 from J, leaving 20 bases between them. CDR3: CASSEALWVGGATNEKLFF. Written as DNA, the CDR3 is TGTGCCAGCAGTGAGGCGCTTTGGGTGGGGGGTGCAACTAATGAAAAACTGTTTTTT.

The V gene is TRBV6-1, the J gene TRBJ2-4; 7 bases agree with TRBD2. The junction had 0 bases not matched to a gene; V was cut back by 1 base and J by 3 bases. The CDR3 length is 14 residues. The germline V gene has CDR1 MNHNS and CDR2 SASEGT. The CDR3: CASSEGGGKNIQYF. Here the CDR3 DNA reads TGTGCCAGCAGTGAAGGGGGGGGCAAAAACATTCAGTACTTC.

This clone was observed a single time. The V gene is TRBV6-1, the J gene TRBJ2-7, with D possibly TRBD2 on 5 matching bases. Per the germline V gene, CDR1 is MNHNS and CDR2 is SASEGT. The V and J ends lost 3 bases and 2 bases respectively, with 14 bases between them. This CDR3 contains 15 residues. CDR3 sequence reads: CASSETTTGTYEQYF. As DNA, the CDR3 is TGTGCCAGCAGTGAGACTACCACTGGCACCTACGAGCAGTACTTC.

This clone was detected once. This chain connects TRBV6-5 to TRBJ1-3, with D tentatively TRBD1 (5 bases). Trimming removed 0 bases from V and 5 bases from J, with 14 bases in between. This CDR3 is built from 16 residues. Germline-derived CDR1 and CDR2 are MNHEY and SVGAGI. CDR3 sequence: CASSYSINQGRNTIYF. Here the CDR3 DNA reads TGTGCCAGCAGTTACTCGATTAATCAGGGTAGAAACACCATATATTTT.

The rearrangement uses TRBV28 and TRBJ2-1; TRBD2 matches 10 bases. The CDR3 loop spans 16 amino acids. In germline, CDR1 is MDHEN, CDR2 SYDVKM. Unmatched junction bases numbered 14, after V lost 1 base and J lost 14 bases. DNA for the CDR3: TGTGCCAGCAGTTTATTCCTAGCGGGAGCCCAGTCGGCGAAGTTCTTC. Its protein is CASSLFLAGAQSAKFF.

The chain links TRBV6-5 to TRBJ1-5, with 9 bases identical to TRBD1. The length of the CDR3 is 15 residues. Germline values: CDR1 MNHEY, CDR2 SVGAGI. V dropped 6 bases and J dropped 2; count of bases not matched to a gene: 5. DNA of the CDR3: TGTGCCAGCAGACAAAGGACAGGGGGCAATCAGCCCCAGCATTTT. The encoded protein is CASRQRTGGNQPQHF.

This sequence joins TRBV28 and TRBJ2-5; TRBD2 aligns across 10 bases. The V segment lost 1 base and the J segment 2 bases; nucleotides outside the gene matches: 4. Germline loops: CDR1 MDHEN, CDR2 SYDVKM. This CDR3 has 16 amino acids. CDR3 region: CASSLFVAGGQETQYF. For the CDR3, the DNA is TGTGCCAGCAGTTTATTTGTAGCGGGGGGTCAAGAGACCCAGTACTTC.

CDR3 in amino acids: CASSPQWRSPSEQYF. CDR3 coding DNA: TGTGCCAGCAGTCCCCAATGGCGGAGCCCCTCCGAGCAGTACTTC. The J gene is TRBJ2-7, the V gene TRBV6-1; D is ambiguous. Deletions cut 5 bases from V and 6 bases from J, with 20 bases between. Germline V gene sequence: CDR1 MNHNS, CDR2 SASEGT. The CDR3 has 15 residues.

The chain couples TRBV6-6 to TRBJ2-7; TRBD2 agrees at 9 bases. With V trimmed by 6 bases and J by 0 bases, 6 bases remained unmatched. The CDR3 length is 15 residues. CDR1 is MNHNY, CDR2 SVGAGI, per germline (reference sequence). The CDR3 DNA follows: TGTGCCAGCAGACTGACTAGCGGTTTCTCCTACGAGCAGTACTTC. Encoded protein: CASRLTSGFSYEQYF.

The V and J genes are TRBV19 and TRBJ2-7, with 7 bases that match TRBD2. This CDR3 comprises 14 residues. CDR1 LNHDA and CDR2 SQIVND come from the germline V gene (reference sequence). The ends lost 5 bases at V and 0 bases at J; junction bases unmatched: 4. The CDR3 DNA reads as TGTGCCAGTAGTCCGCGGACTAGCTCCTACGAGCAGTACTTC. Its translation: CASSPRTSSYEQYF.

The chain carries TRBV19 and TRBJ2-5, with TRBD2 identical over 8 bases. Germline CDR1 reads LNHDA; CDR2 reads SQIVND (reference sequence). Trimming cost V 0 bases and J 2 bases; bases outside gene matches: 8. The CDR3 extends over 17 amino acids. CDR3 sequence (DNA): TGTGCCAGTAGTATAGATTCGGGGGGGCCGTCTCAAGAGACCCAGTACTTC. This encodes CASSIDSGGPSQETQYF.

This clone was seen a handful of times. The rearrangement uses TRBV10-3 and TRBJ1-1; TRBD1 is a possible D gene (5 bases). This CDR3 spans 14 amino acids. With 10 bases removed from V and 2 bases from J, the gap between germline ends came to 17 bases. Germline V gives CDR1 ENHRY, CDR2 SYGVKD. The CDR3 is CATDGGDTNTEAFF. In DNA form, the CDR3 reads TGTGCCACCGATGGAGGGGATACAAACACTGAAGCTTTCTTT.

The CDR3 sequence: CSVEDRGDYNEQFF. The CDR3 bases are TGCAGCGTTGAGGACAGGGGGGATTACAATGAGCAGTTCTTC. This chain uses TRBV29-1 with TRBJ2-1, with 10 bases aligning to TRBD1. The J segment lost 4 bases and the V segment lost 3 bases, leaving 3 bases of the junction unmatched. There are 14 residues in the CDR3. Looked up from germline, CDR1 is SQVTM and CDR2 is ANQGSEA.

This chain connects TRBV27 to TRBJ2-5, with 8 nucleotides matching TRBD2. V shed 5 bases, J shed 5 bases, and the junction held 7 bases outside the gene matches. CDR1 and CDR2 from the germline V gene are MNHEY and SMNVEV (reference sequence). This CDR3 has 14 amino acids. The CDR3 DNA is TGTGCCAGCAGTCCCCCGGGGGGGGGTGAGACCCAGTACTTC. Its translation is CASSPPGGGETQYF.